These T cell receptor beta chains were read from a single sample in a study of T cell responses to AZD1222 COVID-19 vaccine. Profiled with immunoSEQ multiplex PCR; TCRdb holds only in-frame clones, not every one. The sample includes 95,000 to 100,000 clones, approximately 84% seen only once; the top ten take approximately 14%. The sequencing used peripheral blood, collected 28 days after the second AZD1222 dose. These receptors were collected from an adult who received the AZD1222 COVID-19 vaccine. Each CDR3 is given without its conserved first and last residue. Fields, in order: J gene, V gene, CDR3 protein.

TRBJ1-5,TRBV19,ASSIGDRDQPQH
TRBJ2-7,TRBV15,ATSRGEDFPNEQY
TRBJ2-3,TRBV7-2,ASSLLPSGFSTDTQY
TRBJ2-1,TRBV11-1,ASSESRGRYNEQF
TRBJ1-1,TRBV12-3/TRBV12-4,ASSLGGGTEAF
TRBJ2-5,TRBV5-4,ASSLAGGQHQETQY
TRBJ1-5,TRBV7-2,ASSLAGTGVQPQH
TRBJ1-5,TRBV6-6,ASSQDFQPQH
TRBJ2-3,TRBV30,AWSLPAGGPRDTQY
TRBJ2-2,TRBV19,ASKRSGNTGELF
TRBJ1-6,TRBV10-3,AISGAGDYNSPLH
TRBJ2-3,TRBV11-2,ASRGLGRNTDTQY
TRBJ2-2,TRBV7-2,ASSLDPRGTGELF
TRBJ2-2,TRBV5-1,ASSAGTGTGELF
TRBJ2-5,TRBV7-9,ASSPWPETQY
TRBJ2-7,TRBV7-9,ASSNSPKEQY
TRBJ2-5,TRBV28,ASSTGLWKAQY
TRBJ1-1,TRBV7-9,ASSLDTGEAF
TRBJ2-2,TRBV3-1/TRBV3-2,ASSQSGGRRELF
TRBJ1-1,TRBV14,ASSQWETEAF
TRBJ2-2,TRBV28,ASSLVPGQGSGELF
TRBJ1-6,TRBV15,ATSMTGRGRNSPLH
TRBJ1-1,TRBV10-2,ASSESIQGEAF
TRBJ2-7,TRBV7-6,ASSLARGSSYEQY
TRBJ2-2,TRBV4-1,ASSQDQLAGGHTGELF
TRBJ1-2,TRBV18,ASSLTGALNGYT
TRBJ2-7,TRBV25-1,ASSKSGMPGEQY
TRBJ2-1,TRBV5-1,ASSLAPAGESGNEQF
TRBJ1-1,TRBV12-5,ASGLVVGTVNTEAF
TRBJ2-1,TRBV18,ASSPPSASGF
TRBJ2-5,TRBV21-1,ASIPPCYRLWAQY
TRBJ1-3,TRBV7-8,ASSLERVGRVSGNTIY
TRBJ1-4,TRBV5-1,ASSLRQSNEKLF
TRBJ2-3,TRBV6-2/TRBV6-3,ASSYPWGTDTQY
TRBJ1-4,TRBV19,ASTRPGGFEKLF
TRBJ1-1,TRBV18,ASSREADSEAF
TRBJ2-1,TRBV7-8,ASSLALGAGAKQF
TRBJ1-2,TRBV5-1,ASSSKTGLPNYGYT
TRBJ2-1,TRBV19,ASSPLSGPGTGTEQF
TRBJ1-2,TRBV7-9,ASRYRDANYGYT
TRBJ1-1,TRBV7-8,ASSIQGEAF
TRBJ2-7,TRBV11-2,ASSLDGGRGIYEQY
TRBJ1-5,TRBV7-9,ASSADWQPQH
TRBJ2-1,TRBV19,ASSGQGRSYNEQF
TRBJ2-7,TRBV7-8,ASRKGEDPSEQY
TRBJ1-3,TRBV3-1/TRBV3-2,ASSHRTGSGNTIY
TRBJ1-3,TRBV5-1,ASSTDSGNTIY
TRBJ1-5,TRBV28,ASTFRREPQH
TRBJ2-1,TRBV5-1,ASSSGQPDNEQF
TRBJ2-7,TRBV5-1,ASSSWADSYEQY
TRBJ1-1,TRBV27,AGGGMVWNDEAF
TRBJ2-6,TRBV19,ASTGQIISGANVLT
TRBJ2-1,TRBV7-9,ASRPTGTSYNEQF